This entry lists 32 T cell receptor beta chains sequenced from one sample in a study of regulatory T cells in long-lasting Graves disease. Documented time point: newly diagnosed GD, antithyroid drugs for less than 3 months. PBMC RNA served as the TCR library source. Construction of the TCR beta libraries employed iRepertoire HTBI primers in conjunction with Arm-PCR of CDR3 regions. One entry per CDR3 protein, called by TCRdb with MiXCR from the multiplex PCR reads. This table holds more than 300,000 distinct CDR3 sequences, 10% to 15% found once. The sample was also linked to a second study, of T cells in Graves' hyperthyroidism and ophthalmopathy.

This specimen consisted of peripheral blood mononuclear cells (PBMCs), obtained at new diagnosis, from a patient treated with antithyroid drugs. These receptors originate from a woman aged 18-35 years with Graves disease.

This chain joins TRBV20-1 and TRBJ1-2; 10 bases map to TRBD1. Germline assignment: CDR1 DFQATT and CDR2 SNEGSKA (reference sequence). V lost 6 bases, J lost 7 bases, and 11 bases stayed unmatched. The CDR3 has 14 amino acids. CDR3 protein: CSAGGGTGAGGYTF. The CDR3, as DNA: TGCAGTGCCGGCGGGGGGACAGGGGCGGGTGGCTACACCTTC.

This clonotype has a count of ten or more. This chain joins TRBV7-6 and TRBJ2-7; perhaps TRBD1 as D (5 bases). V shed 5 bases and J shed 5 bases, with 19 bases lying between them. CDR1 and CDR2 (germline): SGHVS, FNYEAQ. The CDR3 covers 15 residues. The CDR3 bases are TGTGCCAGCAGCCCTATGCAGGGTTTGCGCGACGAGCAGTACTTC. It codes for CASSPMQGLRDEQYF.

This clonotype occurred many times. The chain recombines TRBV5-1 with TRBJ1-5, with TRBD1 as a possible D gene (5 bases). This CDR3 region has 15 residues. Trimming stripped 4 bases from V and 2 bases from J, with 13 bases between. The germline V gene has CDR1 SGHRS and CDR2 YFSETQ. DNA for the CDR3: TGCGCCAGCAGCCCAACATGGGGGGGCAATCAGCCCCAGCATTTT. Translated: CASSPTWGGNQPQHF.

Turning to this clonotype: A junction end diverges from the germline sequence, so it may reflect a read error. This chain links TRBV9 with TRBJ2-1; TRBD1 agrees at 10 bases. The CDR3 runs 14 residues. Germline V lookup: CDR1 SGDLS, CDR2 YYNGEE. This chain's CDR3 is CASSVFPGQGPPIF. The CDR3 bases are TGTGCCAGCAGCGTATTTCCGGGACAGGGGCCACCGATTTTC.

This clonotype was seen a handful of times. This chain connects TRBV29-1 to TRBJ1-1; 7 bases fit TRBD1. The CDR3 totals 13 residues. Germline values: CDR1 SQVTM, CDR2 ANQGSEA. V shed 2 bases and J 1 base; nucleotides not matched to a gene: 1. The CDR3 here is CSVERGRNTEAFF. The CDR3 DNA reads as TGCAGCGTTGAAAGGGGGCGGAACACTGAAGCTTTCTTT.

V and J are TRBV4-1 and TRBJ2-1, with D unresolved. This CDR3 spans 14 amino acids. V was shortened by 0 bases and J by 8 bases, with 11 bases between the two germline ends. Germline V gene sequence: CDR1 MGHRA, CDR2 YSYEKL. The CDR3 here is CASSQDLQSYEQFF. The CDR3 DNA is TGCGCCAGCAGCCAAGACCTACAGTCCTATGAGCAGTTCTTC.

This clonotype has at least ten counts. V is TRBV20-1 and J is TRBJ2-3; possible D gene TRBD2, 5 bases. The CDR3 loop spans 14 amino acids. Trimming took 3 bases from V and 4 from J, leaving 14 bases between them. Per the germline V gene, CDR1 is DFQATT and CDR2 is SNEGSKA (reference sequence). DNA for the CDR3: TGCAGTGCTAGCGGGGATCTGAGCGCAGATACGCAGTATTTT. This gives the protein CSASGDLSADTQYF.

This clonotype was counted ten times or more. V and J are TRBV12-3 or TRBV12-4 and TRBJ2-3, with 8 bases fitting TRBD2. Unmatched junction bases numbered 3, after V lost 1 base and J lost 3 bases. The CDR3 runs 15 residues. The CDR3 DNA follows: TGTGCCAGCAGTTTAGTCGGGGGGGCAACAGATACGCAGTATTTT. This sequence encodes CASSLVGGATDTQYF.

This clonotype has more than one count but fewer than ten. V and J are TRBV30 and TRBJ1-3; D is unclear. This CDR3 spans 15 amino acids. V lost 0 bases and J 0 bases, leaving 9 bases between the germline ends. Looked up from germline, CDR1 is GTSNPN and CDR2 is SVGIG (reference sequence). The CDR3 is CAWSVGVHSGNTIYF. The DNA of the CDR3 is TGTGCCTGGAGTGTTGGGGTCCACTCTGGAAACACCATATATTTT.

Note on this clonotype: At one end the junction does not follow the germline gene, possibly because of a read error. The gene calls are TRBV5-1 and TRBJ2-5, with D tentatively TRBD1 or TRBD2 (5 bases each). The germline gives CDR1 SGHRS, CDR2 YFSETQ. The CDR3 covers 16 residues. As DNA, the CDR3 is TGCGCCAGCAGCCTCGTGATCGACCGGGACCAAGAGACCCAGCACTTC. Translation: CASSLVIDRDQETQHF.

Only a few counts were recorded for this clonotype. The chain couples TRBV13 to TRBJ1-5; tentative D call: TRBD1 (6 bases). This CDR3 comprises 16 residues. The V and J ends lost 6 bases and 2 bases respectively, with 17 bases between them. Germline V gene lookup returns CDR1 PRHDT and CDR2 FYEKMQ (reference sequence). The CDR3 reads CASREGGHQGNQPQHF. In DNA form, the CDR3 reads TGTGCCAGCAGGGAGGGGGGGCACCAAGGCAATCAGCCCCAGCATTTT.

This clonotype was observed at least ten times. V is TRBV7-2 and J is TRBJ2-1; 11 nucleotides align to TRBD2. Germline CDR1 and CDR2: SGHTA and FQGNSA. The CDR3 sequence is 17 residues long. V trimming: 1 base; J trimming: 9 bases; junction bases outside the gene matches: 11. CDR3 region: CASSLVASGRLSPEQFF. In DNA, the CDR3 is TGTGCCAGCAGCTTAGTAGCTAGCGGGAGGCTATCCCCTGAGCAGTTCTTC.

This clonotype was counted between two and nine times. The chain employs TRBV9 and TRBJ1-2; maybe TRBD1 (6 bases). This CDR3 has 15 amino acids. Deletions cut 3 bases from V and 1 base from J, with 13 bases between. From germline, CDR1 is SGDLS and CDR2 YYNGEE. The CDR3 loop is CASSARQAVNYGYTF. The CDR3 DNA reads TGTGCCAGCAGCGCGAGACAGGCCGTTAACTATGGCTACACCTTC.

In its sample, this clonotype was seen many times. The V and J genes are TRBV9 and TRBJ2-3, with D uncertain. Trimming removed 0 bases from V and 6 bases from J, with 2 bases in between. Germline CDR1 SGDLS, CDR2 YYNGEE. The CDR3 length is 11 residues. The CDR3 region has the DNA TGTGCCAGCAGCGTAGCGGATACGCAGTATTTT. It codes for CASSVADTQYF.

This clonotype was found many times. DNA of the CDR3: TGTGCCAGCAGCTTACTACAGGGGGAAGCTTTCTTT. Translating gives CASSLLQGEAFF. The J gene is TRBJ1-1, the V gene TRBV11-2, with 7 bases identical to TRBD1. Germline V gives CDR1 SGHAT, CDR2 FQNNGV. The CDR3 is 12 amino acids. Losses at the gene ends were 2 bases for V and 8 bases for J; bases not matched to a gene: 2.

This clonotype was recorded at least ten times. The V gene is TRBV3-1, the J gene TRBJ1-4; D is ambiguous. V dropped 1 base and J dropped 2 bases, with 8 bases sitting between them. The germline CDR1 and CDR2 sequences are LGHDT and YNNKEL (reference sequence). The CDR3 is made up of 15 amino acids. This CDR3 is CASSQVSLTNEKLFF. The CDR3 DNA follows: TGTGCCAGCAGCCAAGTGTCTTTGACTAATGAAAAACTGTTTTTT.

This clonotype appeared many times. The rearrangement uses TRBV28 and TRBJ2-3, with D perhaps being TRBD1 or TRBD2 (5 bases each). Germline lookup yields CDR1 MDHEN and CDR2 SYDVKM. CDR3 size: 13 residues. V shed 6 bases and J shed 9 bases, with 16 bases lying between them. CDR3 nucleotide sequence: TGTGCCAGCAGGCCTAACAGGCGAGGGACGCAGTATTTT. This codes for CASRPNRRGTQYF.

This clonotype has ten or more counts. V gene TRBV7-3 combines with J gene TRBJ1-5; D possibly corresponds to TRBD1 (5 bases). V lost 10 bases and J 5 bases, leaving 27 bases between the germline ends. Germline V gives CDR1 SGHTA, CDR2 FQGTGA. The CDR3 contains 17 residues. CDR3 residues: CANVHPGRPSSDQPQHF. In DNA, the CDR3 is TGTGCCAACGTGCATCCGGGACGCCCGTCTTCAGATCAGCCCCAGCATTTT.

This clonotype was seen a handful of times. V and J are TRBV27 and TRBJ2-1; tentative D call: TRBD2 (6 bases). The CDR3 consists of 15 residues. From germline, CDR1 is MNHEY and CDR2 SMNVEV (reference sequence). V lost 9 bases, J lost 5 bases, and 20 bases lay in between. CDR3 in amino acids: CASGGRRAYNNEQFF. The CDR3 DNA reads TGTGCCAGTGGGGGTAGGAGGGCCTACAACAATGAGCAGTTCTTC.

Ten or more counts support this clonotype. The chain is built from TRBV2 and TRBJ2-3; no reliable D call. Trimming removed 7 bases from V and 7 bases from J, with 9 bases in between. The germline V gene has CDR1 SNHLY and CDR2 FYNNEI. There are 11 residues in the CDR3. The CDR3 is CASMFPHTQYF. In DNA form, the CDR3 reads TGTGCCAGCATGTTTCCGCATACGCAGTATTTT.

This clonotype was counted once. This rearrangement joins TRBV9 to TRBJ1-1; D gene ambiguous. Trimming stripped 1 base from V and 4 bases from J, with 11 bases between. Germline-derived CDR1 and CDR2 are SGDLS and YYNGEE. The CDR3 sequence is 14 residues long. As DNA, the CDR3 is TGTGCCAGCAGCGTATTCACAGAGGGCACTGAAGCTTTCTTT. This codes for CASSVFTEGTEAFF.

This rearrangement joins TRBV10-3 to TRBJ2-7; 10 bases fit TRBD1. The germline gives CDR1 ENHRY, CDR2 SYGVKD. This CDR3 has 13 amino acids. The junction had 3 bases not matched to a gene; V was cut back by 8 bases and J by 2 bases. The CDR3 DNA reads as TGTGCCATCTGGACAGGGGGTCCCTACGAGCAGTACTTC. It yields the protein CAIWTGGPYEQYF.

This clonotype has a count of ten or more. This sequence joins TRBV7-2 and TRBJ1-1; D unclear. The CDR3 sequence is 13 residues long. The germline V gene encodes CDR1 SGHTA and CDR2 FQGNSA. V lost 6 bases, J lost 4 bases, and 12 bases lay in between. CDR3 nucleotides: TGTGCCAGCAGGAAGCGGCAGGTCACTGAAGCTTTCTTT. Translation: CASRKRQVTEAFF.

This clonotype was counted many times. The chain uses TRBV6-2 or TRBV6-3 and TRBJ2-1; no definite D call. This CDR3 is 18 amino acids long. Trimming stripped 7 bases from V and 9 bases from J, with 31 bases between. Germline V CDR1 and CDR2: MNHEY, SVGEGT. CDR3 coding DNA: TGTGCCAGCACTATAAATAACCTACGCCTACACATCTTCGGTGAGCAGTTCTTC. This translates into CASTINNLRLHIFGEQFF.

This clonotype was detected ten times or more. This sequence joins TRBV6-5 and TRBJ2-7; D assignment may be TRBD1 or TRBD2 (5 bases each). The CDR3 extends over 12 amino acids. The germline CDR1 and CDR2 sequences are MNHEY and SVGAGI. V was cut by 2 bases and J by 6 bases, with 8 bases left in between. CDR3 nucleotide sequence: TGTGCCAGCAGTTACGGGGGACCCGAGCAGTACTTC. Its protein is CASSYGGPEQYF.

This clonotype was seen repeatedly, ten times or more. The chain couples TRBV7-2 to TRBJ2-1; 10 bases agree with TRBD2. CDR3 length equals 14 residues. With 3 bases clipped from V and 8 bases from J, the junction kept 4 bases outside the gene matches. Per the germline V gene, CDR1 is SGHTA and CDR2 is FQGNSA. The CDR3 DNA is TGTGCCAGCAGCTTTCTAGCGGGAGATTATGAGCAGTTCTTC. Protein sequence: CASSFLAGDYEQFF.

Ten or more counts support this clonotype. The chain couples TRBV18 to TRBJ1-1; 10 bases match TRBD1. This CDR3 contains 16 residues. CDR1 KGHSH and CDR2 LQKENI come from the germline V gene. Trimming took 2 bases from V and 0 from J; bases not matched to a gene: 3. CDR3 residues: CASSPRDRGLNTEAFF. The CDR3 DNA sequence: TGTGCCAGCTCACCAAGGGACAGGGGATTGAACACTGAAGCTTTCTTT. The whole variable domain, remainder taken from reference TRBV18 and TRBJ1-1, is NAGVMQNPRHLVRRRGQEARLRCSPMKGHSHVYWYRQLPEEGLKFMVYLQKENIIDESGMPKERFSAEFPKEGPSILRIQQVVRGDSAAYFCASSPRDRGLNTEAFFGQGTRLTVV.

This clonotype was observed many times. The chain uses TRBV12-3 or TRBV12-4 and TRBJ1-2, with D possibly matching TRBD1 (5 bases). This CDR3 region has 16 residues. With 0 bases removed from V and 4 bases from J, the gap between germline ends came to 15 bases. The CDR3 loop is CASSLALWGVSYGYTF. The CDR3 DNA reads TGTGCCAGCAGTTTAGCGCTATGGGGGGTGAGCTATGGCTACACCTTC.

This clonotype came up many times. The chain links TRBV27 to TRBJ1-2; D remains unclear. The CDR3 spans 15 residues. Germline V CDR1 and CDR2: MNHEY, SMNVEV (reference sequence). V dropped 2 bases and J dropped 5 bases, with 15 bases sitting between them. The CDR3 nucleotides are TGTGCCAGCAGTTTAACGGGCAGATTTTTTTATGGCTACACCTTC. Translating it yields CASSLTGRFFYGYTF.

This clonotype was counted many times. The V and J genes are TRBV11-1 and TRBJ1-1; D not resolved. The length of the CDR3 is 14 residues. CDR1 SGHAT and CDR2 FQDESV come from the germline V gene (reference sequence). The V end lost 1 base, the J end lost 3 bases, and 9 bases lay between the germline ends. The DNA for the CDR3 is TGTGCCAGCAGCTTAGACGGGGAGGACACTGAAGCTTTCTTT. Translating gives CASSLDGEDTEAFF. Variable domain in full (rest from reference TRBV11-1 and TRBJ1-1): EAEVAQSPRYKITEKSQAVAFWCDPISGHATLYWYRQILGQGPELLVQFQDESVVDDSQLPKDRFSAERLKGVDSTLKIQPAELGDSAMYLCASSLDGEDTEAFFGQGTRLTVV.

This clonotype was detected a few times. V and J are TRBV25-1 and TRBJ1-2; D not resolved. The germline V gene encodes CDR1 MGHDK and CDR2 SYGVNS. V dropped 2 bases and J dropped 1 base, with 11 bases sitting between them. CDR3 size: 15 residues. The CDR3 loop is CASSEPLTNNYGYTF. The CDR3 DNA reads TGTGCCAGCAGTGAACCACTAACAAATAACTATGGCTACACCTTC.

This clonotype was seen many times. The chain uses TRBV11-2 and TRBJ1-2; weak D call: TRBD1 (5 bases). Germline V gene lookup returns CDR1 SGHAT and CDR2 FQNNGV. The V end was cut by 5 bases, the J end by 5 bases, with 15 bases between. The CDR3 sequence is 14 residues long. CDR3 residues: CASSHPGPLYGYTF. CDR3 coding DNA: TGTGCCAGCAGCCACCCGGGACCCCTGTATGGCTACACCTTC.